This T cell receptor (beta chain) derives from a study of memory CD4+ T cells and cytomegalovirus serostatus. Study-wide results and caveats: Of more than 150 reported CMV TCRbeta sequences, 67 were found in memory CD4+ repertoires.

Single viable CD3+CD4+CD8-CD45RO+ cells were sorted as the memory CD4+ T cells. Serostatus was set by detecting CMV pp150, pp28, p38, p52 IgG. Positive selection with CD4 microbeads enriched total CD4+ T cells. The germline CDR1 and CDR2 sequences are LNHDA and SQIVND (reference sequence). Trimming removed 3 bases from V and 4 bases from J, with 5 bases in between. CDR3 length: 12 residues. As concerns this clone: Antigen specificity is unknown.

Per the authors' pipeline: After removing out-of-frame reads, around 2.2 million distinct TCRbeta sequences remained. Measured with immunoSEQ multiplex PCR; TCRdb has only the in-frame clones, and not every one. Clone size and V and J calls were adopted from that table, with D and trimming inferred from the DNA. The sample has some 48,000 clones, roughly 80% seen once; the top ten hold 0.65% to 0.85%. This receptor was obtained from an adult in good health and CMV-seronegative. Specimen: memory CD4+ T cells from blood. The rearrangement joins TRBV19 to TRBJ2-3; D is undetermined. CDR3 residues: CASSIRSDTQYF. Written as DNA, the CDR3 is TGTGCCAGTAGTATTAGGTCAGATACGCAGTATTTT.